Listed below are T cell receptor beta chains from one sample, sequenced in a study of blood T cell repertoires in COVID-19. The repertoire was sequenced with immunoSEQ multiplex PCR; TCRdb's copy has only in-frame clones and lacks some. Altogether some 270,000 clones are present, roughly four fifths being singletons, with the ten largest covering around 3.6%. Sequencing was done on a sample of PBMCs or T cells enriched from blood (not recorded which). The receptors stem from a man aged 50 or older who had recovered from COVID-19. The CDR3 runs from the conserved cysteine through the conserved F or W. D genes are given only for firm matches. A row's size may be missing; if present it is once, few, many or a size class.

V gene	D gene	J gene	clone size	CDR3 DNA	CDR3 protein
TRBV28	TRBD2	TRBJ2-2	.	TGTGCCAGCAGTTTTAATAGCGGGAGATCCGGGGAGCTGTTTTTT	CASSFNSGRSGELFF
TRBV27	TRBD1	TRBJ1-5	.	TGTGCCAGCAGTTTAGTCTCGCAGGGGGTTCATCAGCCCCAGCATTTT	CASSLVSQGVHQPQHF
TRBV10-1	TRBD2	TRBJ2-1	.	TGCGCCAGCAGTGAGCCCCCGGGGGGGGATTCGGTCAATGAGCAGTTCTTC	CASSEPPGGDSVNEQFF
TRBV19	.	TRBJ2-5	.	TGTGCCAGTAGTGGTAGCCCCGGACGGGGGGCGCGGGAGACCCAGTACTTC	CASSGSPGRGARETQYF
TRBV28	.	TRBJ2-7	.	TGTGCCAGCAGCACTCCGACAGGAAGAATATCCTCCTACGAGCAGTACTTC	CASSTPTGRISSYEQYF
TRBV9	.	TRBJ2-7	.	TGTGCCAGCAGCCCGAGTCCCGCCTACGAGCAGTACTTC	CASSPSPAYEQYF
TRBV18	.	TRBJ1-5	once	TGTGCCAGCTCAAGAAACAGAGAAGAGCCCCAGCATTTT	CASSRNREEPQHF
TRBV9	TRBD1	TRBJ2-5	.	TGTGCCAGCAGCGTTTCAATTGACAGGGTGGGGGAGACCCAGTACTTC	CASSVSIDRVGETQYF
TRBV6-4	TRBD2	TRBJ2-2	.	TGTGCCAGCAGTTTAGCTAGCGGGGCGAACACCGGGGAGCTGTTTTTT	CASSLASGANTGELFF
TRBV28	.	TRBJ1-2	.	TGTGCCAGCAGGCCGGGTAACTATGGCTACACCTTC	CASRPGNYGYTF
TRBV19	.	TRBJ2-3	.	TGTGCCAGTAGTATGGGCTTTCGGCCTAGCACAGATACGCAGTATTTT	CASSMGFRPSTDTQYF
TRBV7-9	TRBD2	TRBJ2-7	.	TGTGCCAGCAGCCAGGGACTAGCGGGAGAAGGCTACGAGCAGTACTTC	CASSQGLAGEGYEQYF
TRBV27	TRBD2	TRBJ2-1	.	TGTGCCAGCAGCCCCAGCGGGAGGGCCATTATGAATGAGCAGTTCTTC	CASSPSGRAIMNEQFF
TRBV3-1/TRBV3-2	.	TRBJ2-4	.	TGTGCCAGCAGCCAAGATCTTTACTTC	CASSQDLYF
TRBV19	TRBD1	TRBJ2-7	once	TGTGCCAGTAGTATAGACAGGGGGTCCCCCTACGAGCAGTACTTC	CASSIDRGSPYEQYF
TRBV29-1	.	TRBJ2-3	.	TGCAGCGCACCCTGGGGCGGACCCACAGATACGCAGTATTTT	CSAPWGGPTDTQYF
TRBV9	TRBD1	TRBJ1-3	once	TGTGCCAGCAGCCCGCGGACAGGGCCCGGAAACACCATATATTTT	CASSPRTGPGNTIYF